What follows describes a single TCR beta chain. Study members were between 18 and 89 years old and lived in 25 or so US regions. These data come from a study of blood T cell repertoires in COVID-19. Study information: T cells, B-cell-depleted T cells, or PBMCs provided the cDNA or gDNA that served as material.

The V end was cut by 5 bases, the J end by 2 bases, with 16 bases between. Germline CDR1 reads GTSNPN; CDR2 reads SVGIG (reference sequence). The CDR3 sequence is 15 residues long. In the authors' methods: The assay estimated nucleated cells by amplifying reference gene primers. Profiling relied on immunoSEQ multiplex PCR, and the TCRdb table lists in-frame clones only, not all of them. V and J calls and clone size are those listed in that table; D and trimming were worked out from the DNA. The data show fewer than 400,000 clones, over 85% seen once. The sample comprised PBMCs or T cells enriched from blood (not recorded which). The sequence derives from a woman younger than 45 who had recovered from COVID-19. The chain is built from TRBV30 and TRBJ2-1; tentative D call: TRBD1 (6 bases). The CDR3 DNA sequence: TGTGCCTGGTCGAGGTGGCAGGGGACCTACAATGAGCAGTTCTTC. This gives the protein CAWSRWQGTYNEQFF.